The source of this T cell receptor (beta chain) is a study of TIL therapy for anti-PD-1-resistant metastatic lung cancer. Study-level information: Patients then received nivolumab; progressors got lymphodepletion, TIL and IL-2. Patients had a median age of almost 55 years (range 38-75).

The germline V and J ends were trimmed by 3 bases and 6 bases, with 11 bases remaining between them. The CDR3 consists of 13 residues. CDR1 and CDR2 from the germline V gene are SGHTA and FQGNSA. Concerning this clone: Its antigen is still unknown.

Time point meaning: pre-treatment sample, taken before nivolumab and TIL therapy. The libraries were made with immunoSEQ v3. TCRdb keeps only in-frame clones here, not all; method: immunoSEQ multiplex PCR. The sample lists around 20,000 clones, about four fifths occurring once. Broader study findings: Treatment-naive, never-smoker and oncogene-addicted patients were overrepresented in this highly selected cohort. TIL clonotype persistence in blood showed no apparent association with response.

The sample was blood, taken at baseline. V and J are TRBV7-2 and TRBJ1-1, with unresolved D. The receptor was derived from a person between 25 and 79 years old with non-small cell lung cancer. Written as DNA, the CDR3 is TGTGCCAGCAGCTTGACCGGCGTCCCTGAAGCTTTCTTT. Encoded protein: CASSLTGVPEAFF.